The rows below give T cell receptor beta chains drawn from one sample of a study of T cell changes during pregnancy in multiple sclerosis. Repertoires were generated with immunoSEQ multiplex PCR, while TCRdb's copy carries only in-frame clones and drops some. The sample gives over 60,000 clones, roughly 91% of which show up once; more than 1% is in the top ten. This specimen consisted of peripheral blood, obtained in the first trimester of pregnancy. Every receptor here comes from a female donor with multiple sclerosis, enrolled in a pregnancy study. Each CDR3 is given with its conserved first and last residue. The D gene is left open where the match is weak. Rows may omit the clone size; those that give it use once, few, many or a size class.

D | size | J | V | CDR3 | DNA
TRBD1 | NA | TRBJ1-1 | TRBV6-5 | CASSARGRNTEAFF | TGTGCCAGCAGTGCTAGGGGGCGGAACACTGAAGCTTTCTTT
NA | NA | TRBJ2-3 | TRBV7-2 | CASSPSRGGGSDTQYF | TGTGCCAGCAGCCCATCCCGAGGGGGGGGTTCGGATACGCAGTATTTT
TRBD1 | NA | TRBJ2-7 | TRBV7-2 | CASSLWTGGRYEQYF | TGTGCCAGCAGCTTATGGACAGGGGGCAGGTACGAGCAGTACTTC
NA | NA | TRBJ1-4 | TRBV30 | CAWSVGGATNEKLFF | TGTGCCTGGAGTGTTGGGGGGGCAACTAATGAAAAACTGTTTTTT
NA | NA | TRBJ2-1 | TRBV6-6 | CATTGYNEQFF | TGTGCCACCACCGGGTACAATGAGCAGTTCTTC
NA | NA | TRBJ1-3 | TRBV7-6 | CATTGGNSGNTIYF | TGTGCCACGACAGGTGGCAACTCTGGAAACACCATATATTTT
NA | few | TRBJ1-1 | TRBV7-9 | CASSLDEPGFAFF | TGTGCCAGCAGCTTAGATGAGCCCGGTTTTGCTTTCTTT
NA | few | TRBJ1-5 | TRBV28 | CASSFSGMGSNQPQHF | TGTGCCAGCAGTTTCTCAGGGATGGGGAGCAATCAGCCCCAGCATTTT
NA | NA | TRBJ2-7 | TRBV27 | CASSFKGLGEQYF | TGTGCCAGCAGTTTTAAGGGGCTAGGGGAGCAGTACTTC
NA | NA | TRBJ1-1 | TRBV6-5 | CASREGGTEAFF | TGTGCCAGCAGAGAAGGGGGCACTGAAGCTTTCTTT
TRBD1 | NA | TRBJ2-3 | TRBV9 | CASSDRTGGVDTQYF | TGTGCCAGCAGCGATCGGACAGGGGGAGTAGATACGCAGTATTTT
TRBD1 | few | TRBJ2-7 | TRBV25-1 | CASSTPRGQGAYEQYF | TGTGCCAGCAGTACCCCCCGAGGTCAGGGGGCCTACGAGCAGTACTTC
TRBD2 | NA | TRBJ2-2 | TRBV18 | CASSTGTSVRNTGELFF | TGTGCCAGCTCAACAGGGACTAGCGTGAGGAACACCGGGGAGCTGTTTTTT
NA | NA | TRBJ1-1 | TRBV27 | CASRVSDRIPEAFF | TGTGCCAGCAGAGTTTCCGACAGGATCCCTGAAGCTTTCTTT
TRBD2 | NA | TRBJ2-2 | TRBV6-5 | CASSSAGAPYTGELFF | TGTGCCAGCAGTTCGGCGGGAGCCCCTTACACCGGGGAGCTGTTTTTT
TRBD2 | NA | TRBJ2-1 | TRBV18 | CASSPSSGGRNEQFF | TGTGCCAGCTCACCTTCAAGCGGGGGTCGTAATGAGCAGTTCTTC
NA | NA | TRBJ2-5 | TRBV7-2 | CASSLVDSVNQETQYF | TGTGCCAGCAGCTTAGTTGATAGCGTAAACCAAGAGACCCAGTACTTC
TRBD2 | once | TRBJ2-1 | TRBV2 | CASSGQAGNEQFF | TGTGCCAGCAGTGGACAAGCGGGGAATGAGCAGTTCTTC
TRBD2 | NA | TRBJ2-5 | TRBV30 | CAWSTSGRALTQYF | TGTGCCTGGTCGACTAGCGGGAGGGCTCTGACCCAGTACTTC
TRBD2 | NA | TRBJ2-3 | TRBV7-8 | CASSGRVLAGGPYSTDTQYF | TGTGCCAGCAGCGGAAGGGTTCTAGCGGGGGGACCCTACAGCACAGATACGCAGTATTTT
TRBD2 | NA | TRBJ2-7 | TRBV18 | CASSQVGGSGRSSYEQYF | TGTGCCAGCTCTCAGGTCGGGGGTAGCGGGAGATCCTCCTACGAGCAGTACTTC
NA | NA | TRBJ2-7 | TRBV7-3 | CASSPGQSGEQYF | TGTGCCAGCAGCCCGGGCCAATCGGGGGAGCAGTACTTC
TRBD1 | few | TRBJ1-2 | TRBV6-1 | CASSGQGLNNYGYTF | TGTGCCAGCAGTGGACAGGGGCTGAACAACTATGGCTACACCTTC
TRBD1 | NA | TRBJ2-6 | TRBV5-1 | CASRLAGTGDSGANVLTF | TGCGCCAGCAGGTTAGCCGGGACAGGGGATTCTGGGGCCAACGTCCTGACTTTC
NA | NA | TRBJ1-1 | TRBV29-1 | CSVVRGYSQNTEAFF | TGCAGCGTTGTTAGGGGGTACAGCCAGAACACTGAAGCTTTCTTT
NA | few | TRBJ2-7 | TRBV30 | CAWSSFYEQYF | TGTGCCTGGAGTTCCTTCTACGAGCAGTACTTC
TRBD2 | NA | TRBJ2-7 | TRBV9 | CASSVLADTYEQYF | TGTGCCAGCAGCGTCCTAGCGGACACCTACGAGCAGTACTTC
NA | NA | TRBJ1-2 | TRBV27 | CASSLSAANYGYTF | TGTGCCAGCAGTTTATCGGCGGCTAACTATGGCTACACCTTC
TRBD1 | few | TRBJ1-5 | TRBV9 | CASSVAYRGPNQPQHF | TGTGCCAGCAGCGTAGCGTACAGGGGGCCAAATCAGCCCCAGCATTTT
TRBD1 | NA | TRBJ2-7 | TRBV2 | CASSEPQGALKEQYF | TGTGCCAGCAGTGAACCTCAGGGGGCGTTAAAGGAGCAGTACTTC
TRBD1 | NA | TRBJ2-1 | TRBV7-9 | CASSFGTGHNEQFF | TGTGCCAGCAGCTTTGGGACAGGGCACAATGAGCAGTTCTTC
NA | NA | TRBJ2-7 | TRBV5-1 | CASSSAGSTGNEQYF | TGCGCCAGCAGCTCAGCCGGGTCGACTGGTAACGAGCAGTACTTC
TRBD1 | NA | TRBJ1-2 | TRBV6-1 | CASTWRGLEYGYTF | TGTGCCAGCACTTGGAGGGGGCTGGAGTATGGCTACACCTTC
NA | NA | TRBJ2-7 | TRBV5-1 | CASSPSQGHEQYF | TGCGCCAGCAGCCCCTCTCAGGGCCACGAGCAGTACTTC
NA | NA | TRBJ2-1 | TRBV29-1 | CSVDVSGRVLGEQFF | TGCAGCGTTGACGTTAGCGGTAGAGTTTTGGGTGAGCAGTTCTTC
NA | NA | TRBJ1-2 | TRBV2 | CASLPGQFYGYTF | TGTGCCAGCCTTCCGGGACAATTCTATGGCTACACCTTC
NA | NA | TRBJ1-2 | TRBV28 | CASSSQRGNYGYTF | TGTGCCAGCAGTTCCCAAAGGGGGAACTATGGCTACACCTTC
TRBD1 | NA | TRBJ1-2 | TRBV18 | CASSGQGSFGYTF | TGTGCCAGCTCGGGACAGGGCTCCTTCGGCTACACCTTC
TRBD1 | NA | TRBJ2-5 | TRBV2 | CASSAGTGQETQYF | TGTGCCAGCAGTGCCGGGACAGGGCAAGAGACCCAGTACTTC
NA | NA | TRBJ2-1 | TRBV7-9 | CASSFPAGTYNEQFF | TGTGCCAGCAGCTTCCCCGCGGGGACCTACAATGAGCAGTTCTTC
NA | NA | TRBJ2-2 | TRBV5-1 | CASSVRTGNTGELFF | TGCGCCAGCAGCGTACGGACGGGAAACACCGGGGAGCTGTTTTTT
NA | NA | TRBJ1-5 | TRBV30 | CAWDGPEQPQHF | TGTGCCTGGGATGGTCCGGAGCAGCCCCAGCATTTT
NA | NA | TRBJ2-2 | TRBV30 | CAWSRGVGELFF | TGTGCCTGGAGTAGGGGTGTGGGGGAGCTGTTTTTT
NA | NA | TRBJ2-2 | TRBV21-1 | CASSKGGDREVTGELFF | TGTGCCAGCAGCAAAGGGGGGGACAGGGAGGTAACCGGGGAGCTGTTTTTT
TRBD1 | NA | TRBJ2-7 | TRBV5-4 | CASSLTPGQGAREQYF | TGTGCCAGCAGTTTAACCCCGGGACAGGGGGCAAGGGAGCAGTACTTC
TRBD2 | NA | TRBJ2-5 | TRBV5-1 | CASSLEVAGGWETQYF | TGCGCCAGCAGCTTGGAGGTAGCGGGGGGCTGGGAGACCCAGTACTTC
NA | NA | TRBJ1-2 | TRBV2 | CASSETQNYGYTF | TGTGCCAGCAGTGAAACCCAGAACTATGGCTACACCTTC
NA | NA | TRBJ2-5 | TRBV29-1 | CSVPSTETQYF | TGCAGCGTCCCTAGCACAGAGACCCAGTACTTC
TRBD1 | once | TRBJ1-1 | TRBV7-6 | CASSLGTGDTEAFF | TGTGCCAGCAGCTTAGGGACAGGGGACACTGAAGCTTTCTTT
NA | NA | TRBJ2-1 | TRBV11-2 | CASSLGQGTISSYNEQFF | TGTGCCAGCAGCTTAGGGCAGGGGACCATCAGCTCCTACAATGAGCAGTTCTTC
TRBD2 | NA | TRBJ2-1 | TRBV28 | CASRLSGSWDEQFF | TGTGCCAGCAGACTAAGCGGGAGTTGGGATGAGCAGTTCTTC
NA | NA | TRBJ2-7 | TRBV12-5 | CASGSSVGEQYF | TGTGCTAGTGGATCCAGCGTTGGCGAGCAGTACTTC
NA | once | TRBJ1-1 | TRBV19 | CASRAGPGRGIEAFF | TGTGCCAGTAGGGCGGGCCCCGGCAGGGGTATTGAAGCTTTCTTT
TRBD2 | NA | TRBJ2-2 | TRBV4-2 | CASSQDGLAGGGELFF | TGTGCCAGCAGCCAAGATGGGCTAGCGGGGGGCGGGGAGCTGTTTTTT
TRBD1 | NA | TRBJ1-1 | TRBV2 | CASRLTGGTEAFF | TGTGCCAGTCGACTCACAGGGGGCACTGAAGCTTTCTTT